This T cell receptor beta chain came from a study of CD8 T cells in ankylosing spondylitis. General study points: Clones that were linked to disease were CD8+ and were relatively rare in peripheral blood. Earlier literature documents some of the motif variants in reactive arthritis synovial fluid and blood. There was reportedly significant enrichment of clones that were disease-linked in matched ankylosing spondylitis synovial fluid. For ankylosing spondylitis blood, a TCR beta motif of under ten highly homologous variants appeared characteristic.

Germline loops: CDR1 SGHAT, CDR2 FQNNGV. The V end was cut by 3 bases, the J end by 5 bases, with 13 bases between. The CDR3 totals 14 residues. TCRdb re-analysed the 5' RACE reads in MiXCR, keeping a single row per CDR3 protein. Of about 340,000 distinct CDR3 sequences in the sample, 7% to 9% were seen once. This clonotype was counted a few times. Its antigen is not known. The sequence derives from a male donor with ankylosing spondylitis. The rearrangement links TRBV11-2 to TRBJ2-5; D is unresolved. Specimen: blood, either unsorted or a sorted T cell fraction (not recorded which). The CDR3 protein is CASSFQIAGETQYF. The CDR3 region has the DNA TGTGCCAGCAGCTTCCAAATAGCCGGGGAGACCCAGTACTTC.